The 29 T cell receptor beta chains given below trace back to one sample, sequenced in a study of T cell responses to AZD1222 COVID-19 vaccine. Libraries were prepared by immunoSEQ multiplex PCR; TCRdb keeps only in-frame clonotypes and omits some of them. This repertoire shows about 110,000 clones, roughly 90% found once; its top ten account for 1.6%. This material consisted of peripheral blood, taken on day 0 of AZD1222 vaccination. The receptors derive from an adult in good health.

This chain uses TRBV10-1 with TRBJ2-2; D may be TRBD1 or TRBD2 (5 bases each). Trimming pared 3 bases from V and 4 bases from J, leaving 21 bases between. The CDR3 runs to 18 residues. Germline V gene sequence: CDR1 WNHNN, CDR2 SYGVQD (reference sequence). The CDR3 DNA is TGCGCCAGCAGTGACCCTGAGACCGGGACGGACCTCACCGGGGAGCTGTTTTTT. As protein: CASSDPETGTDLTGELFF.

The chain couples TRBV7-9 to TRBJ1-5; D is unclear. The CDR3 is 13 residues long. Germline CDR1 is SEHNR and CDR2 is FQNEAQ (reference sequence). Trimming removed 2 bases at V and 5 bases at J, with 7 bases between. The CDR3 here is CASSLTPDQPQHF. The CDR3 nucleotides read TGTGCCAGCAGCTTAACCCCGGATCAGCCCCAGCATTTT.

The chain carries TRBV5-1 and TRBJ1-5; no firm D call. The CDR3 is 16 residues long. Germline CDR1 and CDR2: SGHRS and YFSETQ. V lost 0 bases to trimming and J lost 0 bases, with 10 bases between them. CDR3 region: CASSLEGSHSNQPQHF. DNA of the CDR3: TGCGCCAGCAGCTTGGAGGGCAGCCATAGCAATCAGCCCCAGCATTTT.

This chain uses TRBV5-4 with TRBJ2-5; TRBD1 is a possible D gene (6 bases). The germline CDR1 and CDR2 sequences are SGHNT and YYREEE (reference sequence). The CDR3 sequence is 14 residues long. The V end was cut by 7 bases, the J end by 2 bases, with 15 bases between. The CDR3 bases are TGTGCCAGCTGCCCCGGGACACGGCAAGAGACCCAGTACTTC. The encoded protein is CASCPGTRQETQYF.

This clone was seen a few times. The V and J genes are TRBV10-1 and TRBJ1-4; no clear D gene. Trimming took off 3 bases at V and 3 bases at J, with 8 bases between the two ends. CDR1 WNHNN and CDR2 SYGVQD come from the germline V gene (reference sequence). The CDR3 consists of 14 residues. The CDR3 is CASSDRLSNEKLFF. The CDR3 bases are TGCGCCAGCAGTGACCGACTTTCTAATGAAAAACTGTTTTTT.

The chain links TRBV29-1 to TRBJ1-6, with a weak D call TRBD1 (5 bases). This CDR3 contains 12 residues. Per germline, CDR1 SQVTM and CDR2 ANQGSEA. The V gene lost 5 bases and the J gene lost 10 bases, with 12 bases spanning the gap. The chain's CDR3 is CSVRIGESPLHF. The CDR3 DNA is TGCAGCGTTAGGATAGGGGAATCACCCCTCCACTTT.

The V call is TRBV24-1, the J call TRBJ2-4; D is possibly TRBD1 (5 bases). Trimming shortened V by 4 bases and J by 6 bases, and 15 bases separated the two germline ends. In germline, CDR1 is KGHDR, CDR2 SFDVKD. The CDR3 is 15 residues long. In DNA, the CDR3 is TGTGCCACCAGTGAAGGGGCAGGTAGGACAAACATTCAGTACTTC. Amino acids: CATSEGAGRTNIQYF.

V gene TRBV24-1 combines with J gene TRBJ2-7; D tentatively reads TRBD1 or TRBD2 (5 bases each). This CDR3 is built from 14 residues. CDR1 and CDR2 (germline): KGHDR, SFDVKD. Trimming shortened V by 4 bases and J by 9 bases, and 18 bases separated the two germline ends. The CDR3 spells CATSEGPREIGQYF. The CDR3 DNA is TGTGCCACCAGTGAGGGACCGAGAGAAATCGGGCAGTACTTC.

This chain uses TRBV7-9 with TRBJ2-1; a weak D match, TRBD1 (6 bases). The CDR3 runs 14 residues. CDR1 SEHNR and CDR2 FQNEAQ come from the germline V gene (reference sequence). The germline V and J ends were trimmed by 0 bases and 5 bases, with 8 bases remaining between them. The chain's CDR3 is CASSLAGTHNEQFF. CDR3 nucleotide sequence: TGTGCCAGCAGCTTAGCTGGGACACACAATGAGCAGTTCTTC.

With respect to this clone: The junction does not match germline at one end; this may be a read error. The chain employs TRBV19 and TRBJ1-1; 9 bases agree with TRBD1. CDR1 LNHDA and CDR2 SQIVND come from the germline V gene (reference sequence). CDR3 length: 14 amino acids. DNA for the CDR3: TGTGCCAGTAGGGGGACAGGGATGAAGACTGAAGCTTTCTTT. This encodes CASRGTGMKTEAFF.

This clone appeared a few times. The J gene is TRBJ2-3, the V gene TRBV7-2; TRBD2 matches 11 bases. The germline CDR1 and CDR2 sequences are SGHTA and FQGNSA. V was clipped by 0 bases and J by 8 bases; unmatched bases: 4. This CDR3 region has 15 residues. The CDR3 protein is CASSLASGRAGTQYF. Here the CDR3 DNA reads TGTGCCAGCAGCTTAGCTAGCGGGAGGGCCGGTACGCAGTATTTT. The whole variable domain, remainder taken from reference TRBV7-2 and TRBJ2-3, is GAGVSQSPSNKVTEKGKDVELRCDPISGHTALYWYRQSLGQGLEFLIYFQGNSAPDKSGLPSDRFSAERTGGSVSTLTIQRTQQEDSAVYLCASSLASGRAGTQYFGPGTRLTVL.

The J gene is TRBJ1-2, the V gene TRBV7-2, with a tentative D call TRBD1 (5 bases). The germline CDR1 and CDR2 sequences are SGHTA and FQGNSA. Trimming took 6 bases from V and 4 from J, leaving 18 bases between them. The CDR3 totals 15 residues. The chain's CDR3 is CASSQTAKLIYGYTF. Written as DNA, the CDR3 is TGTGCCAGCAGTCAGACAGCAAAACTCATCTATGGCTACACCTTC.

This chain joins TRBV7-9 and TRBJ1-2; D is uncertain. CDR1 is SEHNR and CDR2 is FQNEAQ in the germline V gene (reference sequence). The V and J ends lost 3 bases and 2 bases respectively, with 16 bases between them. CDR3 length equals 16 residues. The CDR3 reads CASSFTNLPENYGYTF. The CDR3, as DNA: TGTGCCAGCAGCTTCACTAATCTGCCCGAAAACTATGGCTACACCTTC.

This clone appeared once. The rearrangement links TRBV19 to TRBJ1-2; the D gene is possibly TRBD1 (6 bases). The CDR3 has 15 amino acids. CDR1 and CDR2 from the germline V gene are LNHDA and SQIVND (reference sequence). V was cut by 1 base and J by 3 bases, with 12 bases left in between. Here the CDR3 DNA reads TGTGCCAGTAGTATAGTCCCAGGGGAGGACTATGGCTACACCTTC. Translated: CASSIVPGEDYGYTF. The whole variable domain, remainder taken from reference TRBV19 and TRBJ1-2, is DGGITQSPKYLFRKEGQNVTLSCEQNLNHDAMYWYRQDPGQGLRLIYYSQIVNDFQKGDIAEGYSVSREKKESFPLTVTSAQKNPTAFYLCASSIVPGEDYGYTFGSGTRLTVV.

The chain couples TRBV7-8 to TRBJ1-5; D call uncertain. Germline assignment: CDR1 SGHVS and CDR2 FQNEAQ. V was pared by 2 bases and J by 3 bases, with 14 bases between. The CDR3 extends over 16 amino acids. The chain's CDR3 is CASSLLSFRPNQPQHF. The CDR3 coding sequence is TGTGCCAGCAGCTTATTATCCTTTCGTCCCAATCAGCCCCAGCATTTT.

This clone was recorded a few times. The V and J genes are TRBV27 and TRBJ1-5; 7 bases align to TRBD1. CDR3 size: 15 residues. Trimming took 10 bases from V and 2 from J; bases not matched to a gene: 11. Per germline, CDR1 MNHEY and CDR2 SMNVEV (reference sequence). The CDR3 sequence is CATRVKGAGNQPQHF. Written as DNA, the CDR3 is TGTGCCACCAGGGTGAAGGGGGCGGGCAATCAGCCCCAGCATTTT.

A single count supports this clone. The chain has TRBV4-1 and TRBJ2-2, with D possibly matching TRBD1 (6 bases). The CDR3 sequence is 15 residues long. V gave up 3 bases and J gave up 6 bases, with 14 bases separating them. Germline assignment: CDR1 MGHRA and CDR2 YSYEKL. This chain's CDR3 is CASSHRATGSGELFF. In DNA, the CDR3 is TGCGCCAGCAGCCACCGGGCAACAGGGTCCGGGGAGCTGTTTTTT.

This clone showed up just a few times. The CDR3 sequence: CASRKHRDRGDGYTF. The CDR3 nucleotides read TGTGCCAGCAGGAAACACAGGGACAGGGGGGATGGCTACACCTTC. The chain has TRBV6-5 and TRBJ1-2; 11 bases are a match to TRBD1. Trimming took 6 bases from V and 6 from J; bases not matched to a gene: 9. CDR1 MNHEY and CDR2 SVGAGI come from the germline V gene. The CDR3 has 15 residues.

This chain links TRBV2 with TRBJ1-5; D is possibly TRBD1 (5 bases). Germline CDR1 SNHLY, CDR2 FYNNEI. The V and J ends lost 7 bases and 7 bases respectively, with 14 bases between them. The CDR3 is 13 residues long. CDR3 protein: CASTREGDQPQHF. The CDR3 coding sequence is TGTGCCAGCACCAGGGAAGGGGACCAGCCCCAGCATTTT.

This clone was seen a single time. The gene calls are TRBV18 and TRBJ1-1; 7 bases align to TRBD1. In germline, CDR1 is KGHSH, CDR2 LQKENI. The CDR3 loop spans 15 amino acids. Unmatched junction bases numbered 6, after V lost 5 bases and J lost 0 bases. CDR3 nucleotides: TGTGCCAGCTCAGAGATACAGGGGATGAACACTGAAGCTTTCTTT. Translating gives CASSEIQGMNTEAFF.

This chain connects TRBV9 to TRBJ2-2; the D gene is possibly TRBD1 (6 bases). This CDR3 region has 16 residues. Trimming took off 4 bases at V and 4 bases at J, with 17 bases between the two ends. Germline V gene sequence: CDR1 SGDLS, CDR2 YYNGEE. CDR3: CASSTSDRPLTGELFF. In DNA form, the CDR3 reads TGTGCCAGCAGCACTTCCGACAGGCCTCTCACCGGGGAGCTGTTTTTT.

This clone turned up a few times. For the CDR3, the DNA is TGCAGCGTTGTGTCGGTAGTGGGCAGGGGATACTATGGCTACACCTTC. It translates to CSVVSVVGRGYYGYTF. The chain couples TRBV29-1 to TRBJ1-2; D possibly corresponds to TRBD1 (6 bases). This CDR3 has 16 amino acids. V lost 4 bases, J lost 3 bases, and 21 bases lay in between. Germline CDR1 SQVTM, CDR2 ANQGSEA.

The rearrangement uses TRBV7-2 and TRBJ1-2, with 7 positions matching TRBD1. The germline V gene has CDR1 SGHTA and CDR2 FQGNSA. The CDR3 spans 15 residues. V lost 6 bases, J lost 5 bases, and 12 bases stayed unmatched. CDR3 residues: CASSLPSTGRYGYTF. The CDR3 DNA reads TGTGCCAGCAGTTTGCCCTCGACAGGGCGATATGGCTACACCTTC. The entire variable domain, with the rest obtained from reference TRBV7-2 and TRBJ1-2, is as follows: GAGVSQSPSNKVTEKGKDVELRCDPISGHTALYWYRQSLGQGLEFLIYFQGNSAPDKSGLPSDRFSAERTGGSVSTLTIQRTQQEDSAVYLCASSLPSTGRYGYTFGSGTRLTVV.

The chain joins TRBV3-1 (or the pseudogene TRBV3-2) to TRBJ1-1; D gene unclear. V was clipped by 2 bases and J by 0 bases, with 4 bases between them. Per germline, CDR1 LGHDT and CDR2 YNNKEL (reference sequence). This CDR3 has 13 residues. The CDR3 is CASSQFLNTEAFF. CDR3 sequence (DNA): TGTGCCAGCAGCCAATTCTTGAACACTGAAGCTTTCTTT.

This rearrangement joins TRBV15 to TRBJ1-1; D gene ambiguous. There are 14 residues in the CDR3. The germline gives CDR1 LNHNV, CDR2 YYDKDF (reference sequence). Trimming pared 3 bases from V and 6 bases from J, leaving 14 bases between. This chain's CDR3 is CATSSPVGIAEAFF. The DNA for the CDR3 is TGTGCCACCAGCAGCCCTGTAGGGATCGCTGAAGCTTTCTTT.

This clone was counted a single time. This chain links TRBV11-3 with TRBJ2-1; D perhaps matches TRBD2 (5 bases). V lost 3 bases and J lost 7, with 19 bases in between. The CDR3 covers 16 residues. Germline V gives CDR1 SGHNT, CDR2 YENEEA. CDR3 DNA: TGTGCCAGCAGCTTCATGAGCGGCCCCTCGCGGAATGAGCAGTTCTTC. It specifies CASSFMSGPSRNEQFF.

V is TRBV12-3 or TRBV12-4 and J is TRBJ2-6; no firm D call. The CDR3 spans 12 residues. The CDR3 loop is CTTRSGANVLTF. In nucleotides, the CDR3 is TGTACAACCCGCTCTGGGGCCAACGTCCTGACTTTC.

This chain links TRBV5-6 with TRBJ2-5; possible D gene TRBD2, 5 bases. V was shortened by 2 bases and J by 5 bases, with 13 bases between the two germline ends. Germline V gene lookup returns CDR1 SGHDT and CDR2 YYEEEE. This CDR3 comprises 14 residues. The CDR3 DNA is TGTGCCAGCAGCTTTATACGGGGAGTTGAGACCCAGTACTTC. As protein: CASSFIRGVETQYF.

The J gene is TRBJ2-5, the V gene TRBV5-6; D is unclear. Trimming cost V 4 bases and J 5 bases, with 12 bases left between them. The CDR3 loop spans 13 amino acids. Per germline, CDR1 SGHDT and CDR2 YYEEEE. CDR3 in amino acids: CASSLMPQETQYF. The CDR3 DNA sequence: TGTGCCAGCAGCCTGATGCCCCAGGAGACCCAGTACTTC.